These 20 T cell receptor beta chains originate from one sample sequenced in a study of low-dose radiotherapy and immunotherapy resistance in tumors. The time point is: after trial treatment. The sample's treatment: LDRT plus nivolumab, ipilimumab, low-dose cyclophosphamide and aspirin (RACIN trial). TRAV- and TRBV-specific primers primed first-strand cDNA, covering alpha and beta chains. TCR amplification involved 15 to 25 PCR cycles with a constant-region primer and V-primer adapter. MiXCR, applied by TCRdb to the reads, yields one record per CDR3 protein. The sample records about 80,000 distinct CDR3 sequences, 15% to 20% being singletons. The sequences come from PBMCs, collected after low-dose radiotherapy plus immunotherapy. These TCRs come from a male donor with prostate cancer.

This clonotype has a count of ten or more. The chain has TRBV28 and TRBJ2-7; 8 bases fit TRBD1. The V and J ends lost 6 bases and 2 bases, in that order; junction bases with no gene match: 6. This CDR3 has 14 amino acids. The germline V gene has CDR1 MDHEN and CDR2 SYDVKM. CDR3 in DNA: TGTGCCAGCAGGGGGGCAGGGGGCGCCTACGAGCAGTACTTC. This codes for CASRGAGGAYEQYF.

There are many counts of this clonotype. J is TRBJ2-7 and V is TRBV29-1; 7 bases are a match to TRBD1. The ends lost 6 bases at V and 2 bases at J; junction bases unmatched: 4. The CDR3 contains 12 residues. Germline CDR1 SQVTM, CDR2 ANQGSEA. CDR3 bases: TGCAGCGTCGGCACAGGGGCCTACGAGCAGTACTTC. Protein product: CSVGTGAYEQYF.

This clonotype was found many times. The chain carries TRBV7-9 and TRBJ2-3, with D maybe TRBD1 (6 bases). V was pared by 2 bases and J by 13 bases, with 19 bases between. Germline assignment: CDR1 SEHNR and CDR2 FQNEAQ (reference sequence). The CDR3 totals 14 residues. The CDR3 sequence: CASSLKQGVSVEYF. The CDR3 DNA reads TGTGCCAGCAGCTTAAAACAGGGCGTGTCAGTCGAGTATTTT.

This clonotype was counted at least ten times. This sequence joins TRBV28 and TRBJ1-3; 8 bases fit TRBD1. Germline assignment: CDR1 MDHEN and CDR2 SYDVKM. The CDR3 runs to 15 residues. V dropped 7 bases and J dropped 4; count of bases not matched to a gene: 9. CDR3 nucleotide sequence: TGTGCCAGCAATCCCCAGGGGGCGACGGGAAACACCATATATTTT. Its protein product is CASNPQGATGNTIYF. Based on the CDR3 plus reference TRBV28 and TRBJ1-3, the full variable domain is DVKVTQSSRYLVKRTGEKVFLECVQDMDHENMFWYRQDPGLGLRLIYFSYDVKMKEKGDIPEGYSVSREKKERFSLILESASTNQTSMYLCASNPQGATGNTIYFGEGSWLTVV.

This clonotype occurred many times. This chain links TRBV24-1 with TRBJ2-1; TRBD2 agrees at 8 bases. This CDR3 contains 15 residues. Germline V gene data show CDR1 as KGHDR and CDR2 as SFDVKD. The V gene end was trimmed by 4 bases and the J gene end by 5 bases; junction bases not matched to a gene: 6. CDR3: CATSDQRGGHNEQFF. CDR3 in DNA: TGTGCCACCAGTGACCAACGGGGGGGCCACAATGAGCAGTTCTTC.

This clonotype was seen ten or more times. The chain links TRBV20-1 to TRBJ2-1; TRBD2 aligns across 16 bases. V lost 6 bases to trimming and J lost 6 bases; unmatched junction nucleotides: 8. CDR1 and CDR2 (germline): DFQATT, SNEGSKA (reference sequence). The CDR3 spans 16 residues. DNA for the CDR3: TGCAGTGCGTCCGGGACTAGCGGGAGGGCAATCAATGAGCAGTTCTTC. Protein product: CSASGTSGRAINEQFF.

The genes are TRBV30 and TRBJ2-2; no clear D. The CDR3 is made up of 12 amino acids. Germline loops: CDR1 GTSNPN, CDR2 SVGIG (reference sequence). Trimming pared 0 bases from V and 6 bases from J, leaving 5 bases between. The CDR3 nucleotides read TGTGCCTGGAGTGTAGCTCCCGGGGAGCTGTTTTTT. This translates into CAWSVAPGELFF.

Comments on this clonotype: This likely came from a read error, as a far larger clone is one base away. The chain employs TRBV29-1 and TRBJ2-7; TRBD2 matches at 10 bases. Per germline, CDR1 SQVTM and CDR2 ANQGSEA. The CDR3 loop spans 13 amino acids. J lost 7 bases, V lost 3 bases, and 6 bases had no gene match. Here the CDR3 DNA reads TGCAGCGTTGAGGGGGCTAGCGGGAGTGAGCAGTACTTC. Protein product: CSVEGASGSEQYF.

This clonotype was picked up many times. The chain employs TRBV7-2 and TRBJ1-2, with 10 positions matching TRBD1. V was clipped by 5 bases and J by 8 bases; unmatched bases: 11. The CDR3 extends over 15 amino acids. Germline CDR1 and CDR2: SGHTA and FQGNSA. The CDR3: CASSPNLGQGGGYTF. CDR3 sequence (DNA): TGTGCCAGCAGCCCGAACTTAGGACAGGGGGGAGGCTACACCTTC. Drawing the rest from reference TRBV7-2 and TRBJ1-2, the complete variable domain is GAGVSQSPSNKVTEKGKDVELRCDPISGHTALYWYRQSLGQGLEFLIYFQGNSAPDKSGLPSDRFSAERTGGSVSTLTIQRTQQEDSAVYLCASSPNLGQGGGYTFGSGTRLTVV.

This clonotype was recorded many times. The chain has TRBV3-1 and TRBJ2-2, with no clear D. V was pared by 6 bases and J by 0 bases, with 8 bases between. The V gene's germline CDR1 is LGHDT and CDR2 YNNKEL (reference sequence). The CDR3 has 14 residues. The chain's CDR3 is CASSPEANTGELFF. The DNA of the CDR3 is TGTGCCAGCAGTCCCGAGGCGAACACCGGGGAGCTGTTTTTT.

This clonotype showed up many times. The chain employs TRBV20-1 and TRBJ2-1; 8 bases line up with TRBD2. The length of the CDR3 is 13 residues. J gave up 7 bases and V 1 base, and 3 bases lay outside the gene matches. Germline CDR1 reads DFQATT; CDR2 reads SNEGSKA (reference sequence). CDR3 in amino acids: CSARVSGANEQFF. The CDR3 DNA reads as TGCAGTGCTAGAGTTAGCGGGGCGAATGAGCAGTTCTTC.

This clonotype was seen many times. The V call is TRBV29-1, the J call TRBJ1-3, with D possibly being TRBD1 (5 bases). Trimming left V 4 bases short and J 2 bases short, with 15 bases between. Germline values: CDR1 SQVTM, CDR2 ANQGSEA. CDR3 size: 15 residues. The CDR3 DNA follows: TGCAGCGTTGTTGGACGGGGGGAGACTGGAAACACCATATATTTT. Translating it yields CSVVGRGETGNTIYF. Full variable domain (missing parts from reference TRBV29-1 and TRBJ1-3): SAVISQKPSRDICQRGTSLTIQCQVDSQVTMMFWYRQQPGQSLTLIATANQGSEATYESGFVIDKFPISRPNLTFSTLTVSNMSPEDSSIYLCSVVGRGETGNTIYFGEGSWLTVV.

This clonotype was counted ten times or more. The chain combines TRBV6-1 with TRBJ1-2; 7 bases map to TRBD1. Germline-derived CDR1 and CDR2 are MNHNS and SASEGT. The CDR3 spans 16 residues. The trim removed 6 bases at V and 4 bases at J, leaving 14 bases unmatched. For the CDR3, the DNA is TGTGCCAGCAGCCGGGACAGCGGACCGGGGGGCTATGGCTACACCTTC. Amino acids: CASSRDSGPGGYGYTF.

With respect to this clonotype: A read error is the likely source, as a far larger clone sits one nucleotide away. This chain uses TRBV7-3 with TRBJ2-7; D is undetermined. The CDR3 has 10 amino acids. Germline V lookup: CDR1 SGHTA, CDR2 FQGTGA. V was pared by 6 bases and J by 7 bases, with 7 bases between. The CDR3 loop is CASSPREQYF. CDR3 DNA sequence: TGTGCCAGCAGTCCCAGGGAGCAGTACTTC.

This clonotype was found many times. The chain couples TRBV20-1 to TRBJ2-7; D possibly corresponds to TRBD2 (6 bases). Germline loops: CDR1 DFQATT, CDR2 SNEGSKA (reference sequence). The CDR3 contains 14 residues. The V end lost 6 bases, the J end lost 0 bases, and 15 bases lay between the germline ends. The CDR3 region is CSAPPGLISYEQYF. As DNA, the CDR3 is TGCAGTGCCCCCCCGGGACTCATCTCCTACGAGCAGTACTTC.

The V and J genes are TRBV6-1 and TRBJ2-7; TRBD2 agrees at 11 bases. Trimming at V came to 6 bases and at J to 2 bases, leaving 6 bases not matched to a gene. The CDR3 covers 15 residues. The V gene's germline CDR1 is MNHNS and CDR2 SASEGT. The CDR3: CASSAGLAVAYEQYF. CDR3 nucleotide sequence: TGTGCCAGCAGCGCGGGACTAGCGGTAGCCTACGAGCAGTACTTC.

This clonotype was found many times. This chain links TRBV6-5 with TRBJ1-4; D is perhaps TRBD1 (6 bases). V was cut by 8 bases and J by 5 bases, with 12 bases left in between. The CDR3 loop spans 13 amino acids. CDR1 and CDR2 (germline): MNHEY, SVGAGI. DNA for the CDR3: TGTGCCAGCTCCAGGACAGTGAATGAAAAACTGTTTTTT. As protein: CASSRTVNEKLFF.

This clonotype was seen many times. The chain carries TRBV15 and TRBJ2-3; a possible D gene is TRBD2 (6 bases). Per germline, CDR1 LNHNV and CDR2 YYDKDF (reference sequence). With 3 bases removed from V and 2 bases from J, the gap between germline ends came to 18 bases. The CDR3 is made up of 17 amino acids. The CDR3 spells CATSRALAGRSTDTQYF. For the CDR3, the DNA is TGTGCCACCAGCAGGGCACTAGCTGGGCGGTCCACAGATACGCAGTATTTT.

This clonotype was seen repeatedly, ten times or more. The chain has TRBV19 and TRBJ2-6; 8 bases match TRBD2. The germline V gene has CDR1 LNHDA and CDR2 SQIVND (reference sequence). The V and J ends lost 7 bases and 2 bases, in that order; junction bases with no gene match: 7. The CDR3 has 16 residues. This CDR3 is CASKELAVTGANVLTF. CDR3 DNA: TGTGCCAGTAAGGAACTAGCGGTTACTGGGGCCAACGTCCTGACTTTC.

As to this clonotype: A far more abundant clone sits one base away, making this likely a read error. This chain joins TRBV28 and TRBJ1-1, with TRBD1 as a possible D gene (5 bases). Germline V gene lookup returns CDR1 MDHEN and CDR2 SYDVKM. The V end lost 5 bases, the J end lost 11 bases, and 18 bases lay between the germline ends. The CDR3 totals 13 residues. The CDR3 loop reads CASSAQEVPTAFF. CDR3 coding DNA: TGTGCCAGCAGTGCACAGGAGGTGCCGACGGCTTTCTTT. The whole variable domain, filled in from reference TRBV28 and TRBJ1-1, reads DVKVTQSSRYLVKRTGEKVFLECVQDMDHENMFWYRQDPGLGLRLIYFSYDVKMKEKGDIPEGYSVSREKKERFSLILESASTNQTSMYLCASSAQEVPTAFFGQGTRLTVV.